This TCR beta chain was sequenced for a study of blood T cell repertoires in COVID-19 (TCRdb year 2020). For the study in its entirety: Samples from collaborators originated in the United States, Italy and Spain and spanned both the acute and convalescent phases of COVID-19. The prospective study material was composed of cDNA or gDNA derived from T cells, B-cell-depleted T cells, or PBMCs. Deeply sampled blood TCRbeta repertoires from subjects exposed to, actively infected with, or recovered from COVID-19 were included in the dataset. The repertoires were released in a freely available public database meant as a resource for research on the immune response to SARS-CoV-2. The samples were drawn from the first 160 participants of the ongoing ImmuneRACE study and from 1,200 or so subjects provided by 6 global collaborators. A de-identified subject ID, COVID-19 status, age in years and sex were almost always included in the sample metadata. Where HLA class I and class II types were available, the types were taken from metadata supplied by the sample provider, not from assay-based typing.

The germline V gene (reference sequence) supplies CDR1 SEHNR and CDR2 FQNEAQ. From the cysteine through the phenylalanine, the CDR3 covers 14 amino acids. Only the CDR3 region is kept as DNA, spanning 42 bases read in frame from base 1. The junction carries 12 bases between V and J, which are trimmed by 5 bases and 5 bases respectively. At one collaborating source in Seattle, patients were enrolled during active infection and were followed longitudinally through the course of disease. Collaborating institutions collected whole blood in K2EDTA tubes following their own protocols. For TCRbeta analysis, collaborators shipped samples in one of three forms: frozen whole blood, isolated PBMCs, or DNA extracted from either of those sample types. To note about this clone: There is no known antigen for this receptor. No base-level quality is on record; no much larger clone is a single base apart.

Study-wide conclusions, independent of this receptor: How much clinical and demographic metadata was included differed by source and by participant, and the metadata was provided uncurated.

TCRbeta CDR3 regions were amplified from genomic DNA by means of the immunoSEQ Assay, a bias-controlled multiplex PCR. As for the authors' bioinformatics: Within the assay, amplification of reference gene primers was used to estimate how many nucleated cells each sample contained. Sequence reads were collapsed and filtered to measure the absolute abundance of every unique TCRbeta CDR3 rearrangement. For each sample, productive Simpson clonality was calculated as the square root of Simpson's diversity index over productive rearrangements. TCRdb obtained this table from immuneACCESS and retained in-frame rearrangements with V and J assigned. These tables miss some clones; where compared with another copy, unresolved V genes account for less than half of the shortfall, and the remainder is unexplained. D and trimming were read from the DNA, whereas the V and J calls and clone size are those reported in that table. The sample table records 120,000 to 150,000 clones; around 89% of these occur just once. Approximately 2.5% of the sample is held by the ten biggest clonotypes.

The chain is assembled from TRBV7-9 and TRBJ1-4, with no confidently assigned D gene. The specimen sequenced was peripheral blood. The receptor was derived from a human donor with COVID-19, enrolled during active disease. The donor label of this sample is uncertain. Here the CDR3 is given as CASSPRVENEKLFF. At the DNA level, the sequence is TGTGCCAGCAGCCCCCGGGTAGAAAATGAAAAACTGTTTTTT.